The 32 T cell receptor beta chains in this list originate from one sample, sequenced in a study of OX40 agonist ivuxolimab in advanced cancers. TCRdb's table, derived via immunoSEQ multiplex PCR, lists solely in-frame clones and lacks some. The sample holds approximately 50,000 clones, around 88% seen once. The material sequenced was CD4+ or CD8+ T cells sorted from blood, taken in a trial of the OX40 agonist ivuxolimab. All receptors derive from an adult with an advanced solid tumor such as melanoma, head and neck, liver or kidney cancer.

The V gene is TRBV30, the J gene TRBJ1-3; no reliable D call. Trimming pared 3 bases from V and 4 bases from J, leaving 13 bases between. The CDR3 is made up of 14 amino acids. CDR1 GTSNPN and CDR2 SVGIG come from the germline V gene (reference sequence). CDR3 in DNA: TGTGCCTGGAGCATACTTACCCGGGGAAACACCATATATTTT. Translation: CAWSILTRGNTIYF.

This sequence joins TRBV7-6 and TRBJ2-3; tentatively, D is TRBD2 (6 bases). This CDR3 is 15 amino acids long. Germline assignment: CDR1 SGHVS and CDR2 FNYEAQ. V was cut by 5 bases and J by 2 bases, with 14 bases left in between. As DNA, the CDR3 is TGTGCCAGCAGCCCGGGACTGAGCCACACAGATACGCAGTATTTT. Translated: CASSPGLSHTDTQYF.

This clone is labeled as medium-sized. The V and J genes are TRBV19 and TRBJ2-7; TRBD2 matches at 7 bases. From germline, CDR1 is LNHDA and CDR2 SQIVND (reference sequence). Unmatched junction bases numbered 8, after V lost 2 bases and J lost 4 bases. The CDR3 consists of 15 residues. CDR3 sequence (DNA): TGTGCCAGTAGTATATTGGGCGGGGGAGCGTACGAGCAGTACTTC. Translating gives CASSILGGGAYEQYF.

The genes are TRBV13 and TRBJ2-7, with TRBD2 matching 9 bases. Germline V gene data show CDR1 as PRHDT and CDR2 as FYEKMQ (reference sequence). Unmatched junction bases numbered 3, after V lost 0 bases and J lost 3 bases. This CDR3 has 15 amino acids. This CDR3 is CASSLGREGLYEQYF. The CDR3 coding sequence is TGTGCCAGCAGCTTAGGGCGGGAGGGCCTCTACGAGCAGTACTTC.

Here the CDR3 reads CASSLMGRGMANTEAFF. The CDR3, as DNA: TGTGCCAGCAGCTTAATGGGCAGGGGGATGGCGAACACTGAAGCTTTCTTT. This chain joins TRBV7-9 and TRBJ1-1, with 7 nucleotides matching TRBD1. The J segment lost 1 base and the V segment lost 2 bases, leaving 10 bases of the junction unmatched. Germline-derived CDR1 and CDR2 are SEHNR and FQNEAQ (reference sequence). This CDR3 has 17 amino acids.

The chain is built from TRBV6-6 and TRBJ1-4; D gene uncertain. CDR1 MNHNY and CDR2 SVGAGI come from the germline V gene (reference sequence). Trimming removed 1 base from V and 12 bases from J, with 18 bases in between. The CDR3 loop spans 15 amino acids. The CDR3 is CASSYLGRVMKELFF. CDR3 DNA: TGTGCCAGCAGTTACTTAGGACGGGTAATGAAAGAACTGTTTTTT.

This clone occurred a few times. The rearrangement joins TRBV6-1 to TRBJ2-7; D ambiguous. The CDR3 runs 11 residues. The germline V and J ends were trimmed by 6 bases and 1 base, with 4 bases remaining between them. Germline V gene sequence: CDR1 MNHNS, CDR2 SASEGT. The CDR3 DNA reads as TGTGCCAGCAGGGGGTCCTACGAGCAGTACTTC. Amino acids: CASRGSYEQYF.

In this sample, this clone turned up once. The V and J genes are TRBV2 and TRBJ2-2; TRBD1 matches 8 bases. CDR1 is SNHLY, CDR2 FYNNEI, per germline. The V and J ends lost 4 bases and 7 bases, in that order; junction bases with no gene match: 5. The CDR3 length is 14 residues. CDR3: CASSATGGIGELFF. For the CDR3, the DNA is TGTGCCAGCAGTGCCACAGGGGGTATCGGGGAGCTGTTTTTT.

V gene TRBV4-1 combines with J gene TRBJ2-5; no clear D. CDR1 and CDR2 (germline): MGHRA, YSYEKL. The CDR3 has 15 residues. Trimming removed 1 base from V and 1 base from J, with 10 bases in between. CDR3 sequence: CASSQVKASQETQYF. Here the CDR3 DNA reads TGCGCCAGCAGCCAAGTGAAAGCGTCCCAAGAGACCCAGTACTTC.

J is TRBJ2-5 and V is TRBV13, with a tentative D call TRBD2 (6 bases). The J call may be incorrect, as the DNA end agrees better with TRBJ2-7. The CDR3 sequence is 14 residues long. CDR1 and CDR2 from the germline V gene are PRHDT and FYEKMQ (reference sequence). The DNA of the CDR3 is TGTGCCAGCAGCTTACGGGAGCAGCCGGGCGAGCAGTACTTC. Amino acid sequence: CASSLREQPGEQYF.

The CDR3 region is CASTQLGGSGGNEQFF. CDR3 sequence (DNA): TGTGCCAGCACCCAATTGGGCGGGAGCGGGGGGAATGAGCAGTTCTTC. This rearrangement joins TRBV6-6 to TRBJ2-1; 9 positions match TRBD2. Unmatched junction bases numbered 14, after V lost 7 bases and J lost 7 bases. CDR1 and CDR2 from the germline V gene are MNHNY and SVGAGI (reference sequence). The CDR3 is 16 residues long.

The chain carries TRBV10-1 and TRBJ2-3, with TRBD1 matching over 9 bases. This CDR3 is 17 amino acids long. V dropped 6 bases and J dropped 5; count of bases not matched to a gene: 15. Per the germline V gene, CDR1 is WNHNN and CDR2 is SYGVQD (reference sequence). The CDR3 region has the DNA TGCGCCAGCAGCGTCCATACGCGGGACAGGGCTGAAGATACGCAGTATTTT. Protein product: CASSVHTRDRAEDTQYF.

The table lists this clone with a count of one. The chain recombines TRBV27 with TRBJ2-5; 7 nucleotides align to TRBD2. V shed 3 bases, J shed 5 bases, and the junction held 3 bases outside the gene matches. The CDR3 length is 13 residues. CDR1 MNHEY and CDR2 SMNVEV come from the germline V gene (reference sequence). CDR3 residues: CASSLGGSETQYF. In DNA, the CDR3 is TGTGCCAGCAGTTTGGGGGGGTCGGAGACCCAGTACTTC.

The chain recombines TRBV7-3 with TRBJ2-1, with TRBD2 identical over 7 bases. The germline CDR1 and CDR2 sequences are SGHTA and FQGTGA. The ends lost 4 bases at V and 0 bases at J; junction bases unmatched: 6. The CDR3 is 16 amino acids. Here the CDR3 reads CASSSSSGYSYNEQFF. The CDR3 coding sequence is TGTGCCAGCAGCTCCTCTAGCGGCTACTCCTACAATGAGCAGTTCTTC.

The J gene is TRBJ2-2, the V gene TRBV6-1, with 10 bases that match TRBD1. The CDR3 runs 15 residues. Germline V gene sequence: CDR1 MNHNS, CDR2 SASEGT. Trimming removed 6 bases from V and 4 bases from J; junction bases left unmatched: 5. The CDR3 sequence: CASRPGQGTTGELFF. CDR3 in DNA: TGTGCCAGCAGGCCGGGACAGGGGACCACCGGGGAGCTGTTTTTT.

The CDR3, as DNA: TGTGCCAGCAGACAACAGGGAAGGAAGGGTCAGCCCCAGCATTTT. Its protein is CASRQQGRKGQPQHF. This chain joins TRBV28 and TRBJ1-5; possible D gene TRBD1, 6 bases. Germline V lookup: CDR1 MDHEN, CDR2 SYDVKM. This CDR3 region has 15 residues. V was clipped by 6 bases and J by 6 bases, with 18 bases between them.

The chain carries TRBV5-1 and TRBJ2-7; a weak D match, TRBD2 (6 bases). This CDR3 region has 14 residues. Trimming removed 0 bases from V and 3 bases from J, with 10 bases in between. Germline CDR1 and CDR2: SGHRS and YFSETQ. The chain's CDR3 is CASSLAAGHYEQYF. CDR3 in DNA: TGCGCCAGCAGCTTGGCCGCGGGGCACTACGAGCAGTACTTC. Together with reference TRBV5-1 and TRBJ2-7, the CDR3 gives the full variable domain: KAGVTQTPRYLIKTRGQQVTLSCSPISGHRSVSWYQQTPGQGLQFLFEYFSETQRNKGNFPGRFSGRQFSNSRSEMNVSTLELGDSALYLCASSLAAGHYEQYFGPGTRLTVT.

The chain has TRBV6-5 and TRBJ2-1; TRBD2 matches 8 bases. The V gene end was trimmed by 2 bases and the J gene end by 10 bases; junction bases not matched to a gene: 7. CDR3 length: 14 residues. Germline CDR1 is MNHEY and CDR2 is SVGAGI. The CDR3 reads CASSYRGGSLEQFF. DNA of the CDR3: TGTGCCAGCAGTTACCGGGGGGGCTCATTAGAGCAGTTCTTC.

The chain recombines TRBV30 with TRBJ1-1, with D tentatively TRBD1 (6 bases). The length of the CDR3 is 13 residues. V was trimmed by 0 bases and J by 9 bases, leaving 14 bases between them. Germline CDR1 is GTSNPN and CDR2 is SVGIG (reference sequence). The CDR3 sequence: CAWSVISGGQAFF. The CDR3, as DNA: TGTGCCTGGAGTGTCATAAGTGGGGGGCAAGCTTTCTTT.

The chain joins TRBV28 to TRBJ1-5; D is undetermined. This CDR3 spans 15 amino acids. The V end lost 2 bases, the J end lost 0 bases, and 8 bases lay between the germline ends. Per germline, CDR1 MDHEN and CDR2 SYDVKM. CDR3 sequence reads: CASSLPGNSNQPQHF. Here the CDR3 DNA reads TGTGCCAGCAGTTTACCGGGGAATAGCAATCAGCCCCAGCATTTT. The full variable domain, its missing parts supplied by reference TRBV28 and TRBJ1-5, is DVKVTQSSRYLVKRTGEKVFLECVQDMDHENMFWYRQDPGLGLRLIYFSYDVKMKEKGDIPEGYSVSREKKERFSLILESASTNQTSMYLCASSLPGNSNQPQHFGDGTRLSIL.

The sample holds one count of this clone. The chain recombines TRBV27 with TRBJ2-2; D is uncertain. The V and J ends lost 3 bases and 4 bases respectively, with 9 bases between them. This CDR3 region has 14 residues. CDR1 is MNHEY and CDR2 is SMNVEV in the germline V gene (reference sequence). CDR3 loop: CASSFMALTGELFF. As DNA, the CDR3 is TGTGCCAGCAGTTTTATGGCCCTCACCGGGGAGCTGTTTTTT.

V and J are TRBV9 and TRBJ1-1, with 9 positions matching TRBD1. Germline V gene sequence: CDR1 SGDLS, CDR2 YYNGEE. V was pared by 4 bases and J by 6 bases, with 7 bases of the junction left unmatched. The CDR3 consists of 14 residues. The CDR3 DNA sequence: TGTGCCAGCAGCTCGGACAGGGGTTTGTCTGAAGCTTTCTTT. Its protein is CASSSDRGLSEAFF.

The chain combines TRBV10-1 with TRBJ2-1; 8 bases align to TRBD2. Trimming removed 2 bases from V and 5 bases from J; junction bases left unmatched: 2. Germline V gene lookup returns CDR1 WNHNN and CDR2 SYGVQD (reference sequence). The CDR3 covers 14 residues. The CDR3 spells CASSEAGGHNEQFF. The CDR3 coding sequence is TGCGCCAGCAGTGAGGCGGGGGGACACAATGAGCAGTTCTTC.

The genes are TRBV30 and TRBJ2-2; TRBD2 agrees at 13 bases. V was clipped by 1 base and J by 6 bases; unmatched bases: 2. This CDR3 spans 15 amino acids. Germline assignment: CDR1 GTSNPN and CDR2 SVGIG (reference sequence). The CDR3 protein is CAWSATSGRAGELFF. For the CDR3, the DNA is TGTGCCTGGAGTGCCACTAGCGGGAGGGCCGGGGAGCTGTTTTTT.

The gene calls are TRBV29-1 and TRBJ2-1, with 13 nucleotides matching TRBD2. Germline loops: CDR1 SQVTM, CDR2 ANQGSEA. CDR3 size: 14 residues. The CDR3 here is CSIRGTSGILEQFF. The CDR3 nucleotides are TGCTCCATCCGGGGGACTAGCGGGATCCTTGAGCAGTTCTTC.

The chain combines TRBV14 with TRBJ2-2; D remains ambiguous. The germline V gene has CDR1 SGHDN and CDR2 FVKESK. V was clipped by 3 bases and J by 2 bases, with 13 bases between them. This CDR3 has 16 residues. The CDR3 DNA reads TGTGCCAGCAGCCAGGCCCCCAGGATAAACACCGGGGAGCTGTTTTTT. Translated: CASSQAPRINTGELFF.

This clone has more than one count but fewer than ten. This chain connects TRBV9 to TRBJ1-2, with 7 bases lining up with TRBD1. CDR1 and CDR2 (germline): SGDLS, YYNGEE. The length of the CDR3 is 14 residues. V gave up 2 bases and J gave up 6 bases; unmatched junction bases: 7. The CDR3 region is CASSVRGTADGYTF. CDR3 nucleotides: TGTGCCAGCAGCGTCAGGGGGACCGCCGATGGCTACACCTTC.

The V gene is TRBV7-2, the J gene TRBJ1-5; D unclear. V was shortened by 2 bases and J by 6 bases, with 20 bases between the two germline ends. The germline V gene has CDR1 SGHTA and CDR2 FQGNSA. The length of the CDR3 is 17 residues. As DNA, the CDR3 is TGTGCCAGCAGCTTAAAAGATTGGCCGGGGTGGCTTCAGCCCCAGCATTTT. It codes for CASSLKDWPGWLQPQHF. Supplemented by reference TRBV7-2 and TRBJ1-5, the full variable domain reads GAGVSQSPSNKVTEKGKDVELRCDPISGHTALYWYRQSLGQGLEFLIYFQGNSAPDKSGLPSDRFSAERTGGSVSTLTIQRTQQEDSAVYLCASSLKDWPGWLQPQHFGDGTRLSIL.

The CDR3: CASSESRPSGANVLTF. Written as DNA, the CDR3 is TGTGCCAGCAGTGAATCACGACCCTCTGGGGCCAACGTCCTGACTTTC. This chain uses TRBV25-1 with TRBJ2-6, with D hard to call. V was clipped by 1 base and J by 0 bases, with 7 bases between them. Germline V gene data show CDR1 as MGHDK and CDR2 as SYGVNS. The CDR3 is 16 residues long.

This chain's CDR3 is CASRPVGTGSRRDPYNEQFF. The DNA for the CDR3 is TGCGCCAGCAGACCAGTCGGGACAGGGTCTCGCCGCGACCCCTACAATGAGCAGTTCTTC. This chain joins TRBV4-1 and TRBJ2-1; 9 nucleotides agree with TRBD1. Germline assignment: CDR1 MGHRA and CDR2 YSYEKL. This CDR3 has 20 residues. With 6 bases clipped from V and 2 bases from J, the junction kept 20 bases outside the gene matches.

The CDR3 DNA reads TGTGCCAGCAGTGAAGAGAGGGGAAATCAGCCCCAGCATTTT. It yields the protein CASSEERGNQPQHF. V and J are TRBV2 and TRBJ1-5; a weak D match, TRBD1 (5 bases). This CDR3 is 14 amino acids long. The V and J ends lost 1 base and 4 bases respectively, with 8 bases between them. Per germline, CDR1 SNHLY and CDR2 FYNNEI.

CDR3 nucleotides: TGTGCCAGTAGTACTCCGGGACAGGGCACGGACGAGCAGTACTTC. Its protein product is CASSTPGQGTDEQYF. V and J are TRBV19 and TRBJ2-7; 9 bases align to TRBD1. Germline lookup yields CDR1 LNHDA and CDR2 SQIVND (reference sequence). This CDR3 is built from 15 residues. J lost 5 bases, V lost 4 bases, and 9 bases had no gene match.